At least ten counts were recorded for the clone carrying this TCR beta chain. The sample is drawn from a study of neurological immune-mediated disorders. Overall study: The roughly 35 multiple sclerosis patients comprised around 31 that were relapsing-remitting and 3 that were secondary progressive.

Using its own MiXCR run on the 5' RACE reads, TCRdb lists one record per CDR3 protein. The repertoire holds 45,000 or so distinct CDR3 sequences, approximately 3% seen once, with less than 15% in the top ten. This CDR3 contains 15 residues. CDR1 and CDR2 from the germline V gene are SNHLY and FYNNEI. V was clipped by 4 bases and J by 2 bases, with 12 bases between them. This chain links TRBV2 with TRBJ1-5; D unresolved. The sequenced sample consisted of PBMCs. The TCR comes from a woman aged 45-60 years with multiple sclerosis. The CDR3 DNA follows: TGTGCCAGCAGTGCAGACAAACCAGGCAATCAGCCCCAGCATTTT. Translation: CASSADKPGNQPQHF.